This T cell receptor (beta chain) was retrieved from a study of beta chain features in type 1 diabetes. Concerning this clone itself: Its antigen is not identified.

Since all of the isolated RNA was reverse transcribed, expressed TCRB transcripts were what got sequenced. Data came from immunoSEQ multiplex PCR; TCRdb stores just in-frame clones and leaves some out. The sample includes 200,000 to 250,000 clones, roughly 11% seen only once; the top ten take 1% to 1.5%. With 5 bases clipped from V and 4 bases from J, the junction kept 6 bases outside the gene matches. Per germline, CDR1 SNHLY and CDR2 FYNNEI. The CDR3 spans 14 residues. General study results and limits: Individuals with type 1 diabetes displayed fewer insertions and more deletions at VDJ junctions. In cDNA sequencing, cells with high TCR expression could be over-represented.

This chain connects TRBV2 to TRBJ1-2; the match to TRBD1 covers 8 bases. This receptor was obtained from a man aged 18 to 30 in good health. The sequencing sample was made of central memory CD4+ T cells from blood. The CDR3 sequence: CASSIGQGLYGYTF. The CDR3 nucleotides are TGTGCCAGCAGTATTGGACAGGGACTCTATGGCTACACCTTC.